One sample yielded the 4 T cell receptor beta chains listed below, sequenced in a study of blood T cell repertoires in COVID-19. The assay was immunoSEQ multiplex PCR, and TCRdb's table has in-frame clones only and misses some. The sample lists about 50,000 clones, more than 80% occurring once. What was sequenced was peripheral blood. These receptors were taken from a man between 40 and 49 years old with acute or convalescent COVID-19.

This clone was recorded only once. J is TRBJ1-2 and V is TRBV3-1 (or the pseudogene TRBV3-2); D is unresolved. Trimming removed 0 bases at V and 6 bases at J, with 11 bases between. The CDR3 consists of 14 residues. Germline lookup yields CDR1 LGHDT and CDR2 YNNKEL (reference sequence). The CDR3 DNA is TGTGCCAGCAGCCAAGAGAGACGCGGTCATGGCTACACCTTC. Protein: CASSQERRGHGYTF.

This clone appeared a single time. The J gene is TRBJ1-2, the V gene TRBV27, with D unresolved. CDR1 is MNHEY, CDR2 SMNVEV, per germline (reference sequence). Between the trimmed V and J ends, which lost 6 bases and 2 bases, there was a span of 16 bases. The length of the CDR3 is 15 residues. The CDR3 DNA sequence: TGTGCCAGCAGCCCAGGAGGGTTCCTCAACTATGGCTACACCTTC. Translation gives CASSPGGFLNYGYTF.

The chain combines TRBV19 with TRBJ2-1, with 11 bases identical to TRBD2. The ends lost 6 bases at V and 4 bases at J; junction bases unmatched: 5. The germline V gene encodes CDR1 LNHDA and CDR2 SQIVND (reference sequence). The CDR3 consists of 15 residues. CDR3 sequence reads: CASRPSGGNYNEQFF. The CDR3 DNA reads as TGTGCCAGTAGGCCTAGCGGGGGGAATTACAATGAGCAGTTCTTC.

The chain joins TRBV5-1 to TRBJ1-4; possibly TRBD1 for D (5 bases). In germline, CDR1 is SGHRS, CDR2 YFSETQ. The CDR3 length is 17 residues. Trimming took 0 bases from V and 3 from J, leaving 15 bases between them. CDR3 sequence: CASSLAGAAGSNEKLFF. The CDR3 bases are TGCGCCAGCAGCTTGGCCGGCGCCGCAGGGTCTAATGAAAAACTGTTTTTT.